A selection of T cell receptor beta chains follows, all from one sample in a study of T cell responses to AZD1222 COVID-19 vaccine. Generated by immunoSEQ multiplex PCR, the TCRdb table keeps only in-frame clones and is missing some. The table includes 150,000 to 200,000 clones, approximately 94% detected once. Sequenced material: peripheral blood, taken 28 days after the second AZD1222 dose. These receptors all come from an adult who received the AZD1222 COVID-19 vaccine. Each CDR3 is given with its conserved first and last residue. A D gene is named only where the DNA matches it firmly. Clone sizes are given selectively: once, few, many, or a class where the clone is expanded.

TRBV11-2	TRBD1	-	TRBJ2-1	CASSPGQISYNEQFF	TGTGCCAGCAGCCCGGGACAGATCTCCTACAATGAGCAGTTCTTC
TRBV6-5	TRBD1	-	TRBJ1-4	CASSRGQGEKLFF	TGTGCCAGCAGTAGGGGACAGGGTGAAAAACTGTTTTTT
TRBV2	TRBD1	once	TRBJ2-2	CASSEGQTGELFF	TGTGCCAGCAGCGAGGGACAGACCGGGGAGCTGTTTTTT
TRBV14	-	-	TRBJ2-2	CASSLALGLPLNTGELFF	TGTGCCAGCAGCCTCGCTCTCGGTCTTCCCCTGAACACCGGGGAGCTGTTTTTT
TRBV15	TRBD2	-	TRBJ2-7	CATSRSGLADGAYEQYF	TGTGCCACCAGCAGATCGGGGCTAGCGGACGGAGCCTACGAGCAGTACTTC
TRBV11-2	-	-	TRBJ1-2	CASSLGNRVLDGYTF	TGTGCCAGCAGCTTAGGTAACAGGGTATTGGATGGCTACACCTTC
TRBV7-2	-	-	TRBJ2-1	CASSLQASAYNEQFF	TGTGCCAGCAGCTTACAGGCTAGCGCATACAATGAGCAGTTCTTC
TRBV13	-	-	TRBJ2-1	CASSLSYNEQFF	TGTGCCAGCAGCCTAAGTTACAATGAGCAGTTCTTC
TRBV27	-	many	TRBJ2-1	CASSPDGGEQFF	TGTGCCAGCAGTCCAGATGGTGGGGAGCAGTTCTTC
TRBV5-1	TRBD1	few	TRBJ1-2	CASSLTGQGYGYTF	TGCGCCAGCAGCTTGACGGGACAGGGCTATGGCTACACCTTC
TRBV5-6	-	-	TRBJ2-3	CASSSADTQYF	TGTGCCAGCAGCTCGGCAGATACGCAGTATTTT
TRBV7-2	-	-	TRBJ1-6	CASSLAFQGLSYNSPLHF	TGTGCCAGCAGCTTGGCGTTCCAGGGGCTGTCCTATAATTCACCCCTCCACTTT
TRBV29-1	-	-	TRBJ2-7	CSGGGVVDDPSYEQYF	TGCAGCGGGGGGGGCGTGGTGGATGACCCCAGCTACGAGCAGTACTTC
TRBV23-1	TRBD2	-	TRBJ2-3	CASPTSSGRGSDTQYF	TGCGCCAGCCCCACATCCAGCGGGAGAGGGTCAGATACGCAGTATTTT
TRBV5-1	-	-	TRBJ1-6	CASSLGTIGGLLGSPLHF	TGCGCCAGCAGCTTGGGGACGATTGGGGGTTTATTGGGATCACCCCTCCACTTT
TRBV15	TRBD1	-	TRBJ2-1	CATSRDRGLNEQFF	TGTGCCACCAGCAGGGACAGGGGGCTTAATGAGCAGTTCTTC
TRBV11-2	-	-	TRBJ1-1	CASSFSEIFTEAFF	TGTGCCAGCAGCTTCTCGGAGATATTCACTGAAGCTTTCTTT
TRBV7-2	-	-	TRBJ1-3	CASSLGILFGAGDGNTIYF	TGTGCCAGCAGCTTAGGTATCCTGTTCGGAGCGGGGGATGGAAACACCATATATTTT
TRBV28	TRBD2	-	TRBJ2-3	CASSFPLAGSTDTQYF	TGTGCCAGCAGTTTTCCTCTAGCGGGGAGCACAGATACGCAGTATTTT
TRBV28	-	once	TRBJ1-2	CASSSGEYGYTF	TGTGCCAGCAGCTCGGGGGAGTATGGCTACACCTTC
TRBV7-9	-	-	TRBJ1-2	CASSLATVPTYGYTF	TGTGCCAGCAGCTTAGCAACAGTTCCGACCTATGGCTACACCTTC
TRBV30	-	-	TRBJ1-6	CAWSGGDELNSPLHF	TGTGCCTGGAGTGGGGGGGATGAATTGAACTCACCCCTCCACTTT
TRBV5-4	TRBD2	-	TRBJ2-1	CASSLDPGGRNEQFF	TGTGCCAGCAGCTTGGACCCGGGAGGGCGCAATGAGCAGTTCTTC
TRBV27	-	-	TRBJ1-6	CASRIQGAGGNSPLHF	TGTGCCAGCAGGATACAGGGTGCTGGGGGGAATTCACCCCTCCACTTT
TRBV24-1	-	-	TRBJ2-1	CATSDLSYSYNEQFF	TGTGCCACCAGTGATTTGAGTTACTCCTACAATGAGCAGTTCTTC
TRBV10-3	-	-	TRBJ1-6	CAISESGLANSPLHF	TGTGCCATCAGTGAGTCGGGGCTCGCTAATTCACCCCTCCACTTT
TRBV19	-	-	TRBJ2-5	CASKAKGETQYF	TGTGCCAGTAAAGCGAAGGGGGAGACCCAGTACTTC
TRBV2	TRBD2	-	TRBJ2-1	CASSDGGTSADEQFF	TGTGCCAGCAGTGATGGCGGGACTAGCGCGGATGAGCAGTTCTTC
TRBV29-1	TRBD1	-	TRBJ2-5	CSAPGQVVQETQYF	TGCAGCGCCCCGGGACAGGTAGTCCAAGAGACCCAGTACTTC
TRBV7-7	-	-	TRBJ2-7	CASSFDDGYEQYF	TGTGCCAGCAGCTTCGACGACGGCTACGAGCAGTACTTC
TRBV18	TRBD1	-	TRBJ2-7	CASSGNPGGRDYEQYF	TGTGCCAGCTCAGGAAATCCAGGGGGAAGGGACTACGAGCAGTACTTC
TRBV7-2	-	-	TRBJ2-7	CASSLDPGRNYEQYF	TGTGCCAGCAGCTTAGATCCGGGACGGAACTACGAGCAGTACTTC
TRBV6-6	-	-	TRBJ1-5	CASSSPPGGSVQPQHF	TGTGCCAGCAGTTCCCCCCCCGGGGGGTCGGTTCAGCCCCAGCATTTT
TRBV7-2	-	once	TRBJ2-5	CASSLAQVVAVGTQYF	TGTGCCAGCAGCTTAGCGCAGGTCGTGGCCGTAGGGACCCAGTACTTC
TRBV6-5	-	-	TRBJ2-7	CASSFMGGEGYEQYF	TGTGCCAGCAGTTTCATGGGGGGAGAAGGGTACGAGCAGTACTTC
TRBV7-3	-	-	TRBJ2-3	CASSSLGGGRDTQYF	TGTGCCAGCAGCTCCCTAGGTGGTGGCCGGGATACGCAGTATTTT
TRBV19	TRBD1	-	TRBJ2-2	CATRQGTGELFF	TGTGCCACCCGACAGGGGACCGGGGAGCTGTTTTTT
TRBV28	-	-	TRBJ1-2	CASSSGGEVLYGYTF	TGTGCCAGCAGTTCGGGGGGGGAGGTCTTGTATGGCTACACCTTC
TRBV6-6	TRBD2	-	TRBJ2-1	CASSYSKRELIF	TGTGCCAGCAGTTACTCGAAGCGGGAATTGATCTTC
TRBV6-1	-	-	TRBJ1-5	CASSEGRLGGVQPQHF	TGTGCCAGCAGTGAAGGGAGACTCGGCGGGGTTCAGCCCCAGCATTTT
TRBV29-1	-	-	TRBJ2-3	CSVDGGGVGDTQYF	TGCAGCGTTGACGGAGGGGGCGTCGGAGATACGCAGTATTTT
TRBV9	-	once	TRBJ2-3	CASSVGYEGDTQYF	TGTGCCAGCAGCGTAGGGTACGAGGGGGATACGCAGTATTTT
TRBV2	-	once	TRBJ2-5	CASTRMETQYF	TGTGCCAGTACGCGGATGGAGACCCAGTACTTC
TRBV5-4	-	-	TRBJ1-6	CASSPGTAGLALHF	TGTGCCAGCAGCCCCGGGACGGCAGGCTTGGCCCTCCACTTT
TRBV27	-	-	TRBJ1-2	CASSSQPNYGYTF	TGTGCCAGCAGTTCACAGCCTAACTATGGCTACACCTTC
TRBV3-1/TRBV3-2	TRBD1	-	TRBJ2-3	CASSPDRGRTDTQYF	TGTGCCAGCAGCCCGGACAGGGGGCGCACAGATACGCAGTATTTT
TRBV13	-	-	TRBJ2-1	CASSLGDGYNEQFF	TGTGCCAGCAGCTTAGGGGACGGATACAATGAGCAGTTCTTC
TRBV6-5	-	-	TRBJ2-7	CASSYSRNLYEQYF	TGTGCCAGCAGTTACTCGAGGAATCTCTACGAGCAGTACTTC
TRBV4-2	TRBD2	-	TRBJ2-3	CASSQDQNSGLAGGRTDTQYF	TGTGCCAGCAGCCAAGATCAAAACTCGGGACTAGCGGGAGGGAGGACAGATACGCAGTATTTT
TRBV5-1	TRBD1	few	TRBJ2-1	CASSFGQGEGEQFF	TGCGCCAGCAGCTTCGGACAGGGAGAGGGTGAGCAGTTCTTC
TRBV19	TRBD1	once	TRBJ2-1	CASTMDRDNNEQFF	TGTGCCAGTACCATGGACAGGGATAACAATGAGCAGTTCTTC
TRBV27	TRBD1	-	TRBJ2-5	CASSQTRGLEETQYF	TGTGCCAGCAGTCAAACTAGGGGGCTGGAAGAGACCCAGTACTTC
TRBV29-1	-	-	TRBJ2-1	CSVEGNHRVTYNEQFF	TGCAGCGTTGAAGGGAACCACAGGGTAACCTACAATGAGCAGTTCTTC
TRBV4-2	TRBD2	-	TRBJ2-2	CASSQELRGRETGELFF	TGTGCCAGCAGCCAAGAGCTCCGCGGGAGGGAGACCGGGGAGCTGTTTTTT
TRBV12-3/TRBV12-4	-	-	TRBJ2-7	CASSLGDTQYF	TGTGCCAGCAGTTTAGGGGATACGCAGTACTTC
TRBV29-1	-	once	TRBJ2-3	CSSSPPRSTDTQYF	TGCAGTTCGTCGCCCCCCAGAAGCACAGATACGCAGTATTTT
TRBV4-1	-	-	TRBJ2-1	CASSLSTLSYNEQFF	TGCGCCAGCAGCCTCTCCACACTATCCTACAATGAGCAGTTCTTC